This section outlines one T cell receptor beta chain sequence together with its context. Its antigen is as yet unknown. This table comes from immunoSEQ multiplex PCR, and its TCRdb copy is limited to in-frame clones, with some not included. Of around 79,000 clones in the sample, around 90% were seen once. These data originate in a study of OX40 agonist ivuxolimab in advanced cancers. In the study overall: Prior anti-PD-1, anti-PD-L1 or anti-CTLA-4 therapy was allowed; 35% to 40% had some.

Enrollment shut out patients with autoimmune disease history or systemic immunosuppression. The study, taken as a whole, reports: Low clonal expansion, among the lowest seen, marked partial responders at 0.1-3.0 mg/kg.

The germline V gene has CDR1 MNHEY and CDR2 SMNVEV (reference sequence). V dropped 8 bases and J dropped 6 bases, with 11 bases sitting between them. This CDR3 comprises 11 residues. The rearrangement uses TRBV27 and TRBJ2-7; D tentatively reads TRBD1 or TRBD2 (5 bases each). The source is an adult with an advanced solid tumor such as melanoma, head and neck, liver or kidney cancer. The sample consisted of CD4+ or CD8+ T cells sorted from blood, taken in a trial of the OX40 agonist ivuxolimab. The CDR3 spells CASGHGTEQYF. DNA for the CDR3: TGTGCCAGCGGCCACGGGACCGAGCAGTACTTC.